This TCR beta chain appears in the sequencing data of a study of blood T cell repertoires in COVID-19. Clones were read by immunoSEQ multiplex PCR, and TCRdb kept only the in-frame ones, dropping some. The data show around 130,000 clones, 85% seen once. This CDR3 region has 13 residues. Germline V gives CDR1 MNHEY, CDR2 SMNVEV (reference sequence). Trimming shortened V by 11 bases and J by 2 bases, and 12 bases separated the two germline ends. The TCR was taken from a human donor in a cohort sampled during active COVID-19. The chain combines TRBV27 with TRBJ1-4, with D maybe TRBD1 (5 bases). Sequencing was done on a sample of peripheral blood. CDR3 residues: CARFPGTNEKLFF. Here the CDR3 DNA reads TGTGCCCGGTTCCCAGGGACTAATGAAAAACTGTTTTTT.